This T cell receptor (beta chain) appears in the sequencing data of a study of siplizumab effects on memory and regulatory T cells. Findings of the study overall: Under siplizumab, alloreactive sequences traced to unstimulated CD4+ memory cells were significantly reduced. Mean Treg-derived proportions of mappable alloreactive CD4+ clones were around 70% for siplizumab and 25% to 30% for controls. Naive T cells were seemingly more diverse than memory cells, and major contributions to the alloresponse seemed to be made by them.

V was pared by 3 bases and J by 5 bases, with 4 bases of the junction left unmatched. CDR3 length equals 15 residues. Germline values: CDR1 WSHSY, CDR2 SAAADI. Using immunoSEQ multiplex PCR, the repertoire was profiled, and TCRdb retains in-frame clones only, with some absent. The sample gives 60,000 or so clones, 93% of which show up once; about two fifths is in the top ten. Concerning this clone: Its specificity is not known.

This clonotype originated in a human donor in good health. The sequenced sample consisted of CD8+ T cells sorted from blood. This sequence joins TRBV10-2 and TRBJ2-7; TRBD2 agrees at 13 bases. The CDR3 loop is CASSEGLAGVDEQYF. As DNA, the CDR3 is TGCGCCAGCAGTGAAGGACTAGCGGGAGTAGACGAGCAGTACTTC.